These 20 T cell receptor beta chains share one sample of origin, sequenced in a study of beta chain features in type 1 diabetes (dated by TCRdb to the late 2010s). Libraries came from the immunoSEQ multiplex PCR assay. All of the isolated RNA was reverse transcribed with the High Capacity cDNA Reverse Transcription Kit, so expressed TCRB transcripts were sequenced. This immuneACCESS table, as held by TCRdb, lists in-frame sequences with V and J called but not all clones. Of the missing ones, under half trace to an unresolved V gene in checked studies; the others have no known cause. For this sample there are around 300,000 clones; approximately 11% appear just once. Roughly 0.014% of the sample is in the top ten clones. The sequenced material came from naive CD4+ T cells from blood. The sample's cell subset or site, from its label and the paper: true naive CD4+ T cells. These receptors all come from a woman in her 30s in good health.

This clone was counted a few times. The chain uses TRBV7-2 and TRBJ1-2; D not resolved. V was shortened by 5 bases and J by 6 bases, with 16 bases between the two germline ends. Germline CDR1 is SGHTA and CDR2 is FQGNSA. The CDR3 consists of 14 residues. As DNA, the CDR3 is TGTGCCAGCAGCCCATTCGTCCTAGCGGATGGCTACACCTTC. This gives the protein CASSPFVLADGYTF. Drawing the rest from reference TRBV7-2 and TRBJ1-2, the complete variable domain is GAGVSQSPSNKVTEKGKDVELRCDPISGHTALYWYRQSLGQGLEFLIYFQGNSAPDKSGLPSDRFSAERTGGSVSTLTIQRTQQEDSAVYLCASSPFVLADGYTFGSGTRLTVV.

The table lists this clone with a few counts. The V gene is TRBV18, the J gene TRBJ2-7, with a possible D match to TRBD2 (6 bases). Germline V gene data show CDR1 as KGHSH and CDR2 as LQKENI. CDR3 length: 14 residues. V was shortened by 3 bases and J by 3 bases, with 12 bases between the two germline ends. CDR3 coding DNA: TGTGCCAGCTCACCGGTCTCGGGGGACTACGAGCAGTACTTC. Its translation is CASSPVSGDYEQYF.

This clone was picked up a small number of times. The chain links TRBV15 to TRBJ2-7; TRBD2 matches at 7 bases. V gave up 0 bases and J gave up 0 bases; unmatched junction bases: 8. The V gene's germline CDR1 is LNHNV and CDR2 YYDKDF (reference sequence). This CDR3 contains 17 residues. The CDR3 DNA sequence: TGTGCCACCAGCAGAGAGTGGGCTAGCGGAAGCTCCTACGAGCAGTACTTC. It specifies CATSREWASGSSYEQYF.

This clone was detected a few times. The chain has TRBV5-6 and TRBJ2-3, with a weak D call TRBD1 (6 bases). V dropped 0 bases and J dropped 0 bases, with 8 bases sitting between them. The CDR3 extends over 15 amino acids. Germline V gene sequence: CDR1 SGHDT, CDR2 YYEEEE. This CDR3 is CASSLAGVSTDTQYF. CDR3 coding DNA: TGTGCCAGCAGCTTGGCAGGGGTCAGCACAGATACGCAGTATTTT.

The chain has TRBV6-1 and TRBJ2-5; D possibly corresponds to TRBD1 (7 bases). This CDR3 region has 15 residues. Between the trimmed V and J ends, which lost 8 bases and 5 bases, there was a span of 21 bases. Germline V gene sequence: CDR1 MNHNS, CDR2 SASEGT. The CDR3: CASFQLGAGQETQYF. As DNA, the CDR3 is TGTGCCAGCTTCCAATTGGGGGCGGGACAGGAGACCCAGTACTTC.

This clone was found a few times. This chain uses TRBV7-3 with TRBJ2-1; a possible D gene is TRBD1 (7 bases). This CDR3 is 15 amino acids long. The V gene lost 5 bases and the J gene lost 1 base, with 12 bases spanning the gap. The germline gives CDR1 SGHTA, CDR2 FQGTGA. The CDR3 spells CASSVQGGSYNEQFF. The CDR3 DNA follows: TGTGCCAGCAGCGTCCAGGGGGGATCCTACAATGAGCAGTTCTTC.

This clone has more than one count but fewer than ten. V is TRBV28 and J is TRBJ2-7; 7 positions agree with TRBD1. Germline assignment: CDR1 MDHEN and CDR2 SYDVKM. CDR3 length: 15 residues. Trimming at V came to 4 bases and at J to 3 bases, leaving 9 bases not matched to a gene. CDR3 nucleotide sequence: TGTGCCAGCAGTTCGGGGACAGCCCTAAGCTACGAGCAGTACTTC. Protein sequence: CASSSGTALSYEQYF.

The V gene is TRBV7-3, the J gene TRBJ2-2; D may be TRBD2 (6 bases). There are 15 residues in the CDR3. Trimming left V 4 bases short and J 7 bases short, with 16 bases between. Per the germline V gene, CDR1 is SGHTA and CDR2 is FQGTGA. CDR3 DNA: TGTGCCAGCAGCTCGTCGGGAGTTGCGGGCGGGGAGCTGTTTTTT. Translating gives CASSSSGVAGGELFF.

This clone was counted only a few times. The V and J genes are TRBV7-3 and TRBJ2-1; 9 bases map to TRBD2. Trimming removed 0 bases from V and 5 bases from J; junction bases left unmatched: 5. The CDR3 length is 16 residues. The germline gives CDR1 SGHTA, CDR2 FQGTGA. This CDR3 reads CASSLTRLAGDNEQFF. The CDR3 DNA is TGTGCCAGCAGCTTAACGCGGTTAGCGGGGGACAATGAGCAGTTCTTC.

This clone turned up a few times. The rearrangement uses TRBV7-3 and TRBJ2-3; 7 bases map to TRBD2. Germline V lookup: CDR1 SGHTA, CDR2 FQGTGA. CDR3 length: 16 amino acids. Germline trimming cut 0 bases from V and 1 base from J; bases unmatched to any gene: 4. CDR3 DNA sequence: TGTGCCAGCAGCTTAACCGGCGGGAGAGGCACAGATACGCAGTATTTT. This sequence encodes CASSLTGGRGTDTQYF.

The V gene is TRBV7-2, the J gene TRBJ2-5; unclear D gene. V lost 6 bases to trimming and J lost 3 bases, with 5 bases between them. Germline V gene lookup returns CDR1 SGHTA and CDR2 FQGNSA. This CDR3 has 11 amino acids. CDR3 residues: CASSSKETQYF. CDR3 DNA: TGTGCCAGCAGTTCTAAAGAGACCCAGTACTTC.

CDR3 sequence reads: CAISAASGRGGNEQFF. CDR3 DNA: TGTGCCATCAGTGCGGCTAGCGGGAGAGGGGGCAATGAGCAGTTCTTC. This chain links TRBV10-3 with TRBJ2-1; 10 bases line up with TRBD2. The CDR3 totals 16 residues. The junction had 9 bases not matched to a gene; V was cut back by 4 bases and J by 6 bases. Germline V gives CDR1 ENHRY, CDR2 SYGVKD.

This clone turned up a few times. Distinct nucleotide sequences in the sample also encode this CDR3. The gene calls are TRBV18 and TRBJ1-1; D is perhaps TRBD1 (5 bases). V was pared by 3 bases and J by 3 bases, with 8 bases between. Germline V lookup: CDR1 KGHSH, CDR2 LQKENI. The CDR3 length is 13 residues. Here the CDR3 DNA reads TGTGCCAGCTCACCGGGGGGGGACACTGAAGCTTTCTTT. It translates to CASSPGGDTEAFF.

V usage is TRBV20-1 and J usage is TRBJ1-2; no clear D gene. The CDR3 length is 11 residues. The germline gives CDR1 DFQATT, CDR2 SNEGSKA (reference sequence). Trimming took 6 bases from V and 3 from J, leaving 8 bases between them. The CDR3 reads CSATADYGYTF. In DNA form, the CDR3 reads TGCAGTGCGACCGCGGACTATGGCTACACCTTC.

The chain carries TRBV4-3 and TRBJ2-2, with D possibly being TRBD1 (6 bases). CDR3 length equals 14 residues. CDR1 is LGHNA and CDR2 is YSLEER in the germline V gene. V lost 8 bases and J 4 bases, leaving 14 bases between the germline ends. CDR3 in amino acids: CASGASRGTGELFF. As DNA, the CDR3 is TGCGCCAGCGGAGCGAGCAGGGGCACCGGGGAGCTGTTTTTT.

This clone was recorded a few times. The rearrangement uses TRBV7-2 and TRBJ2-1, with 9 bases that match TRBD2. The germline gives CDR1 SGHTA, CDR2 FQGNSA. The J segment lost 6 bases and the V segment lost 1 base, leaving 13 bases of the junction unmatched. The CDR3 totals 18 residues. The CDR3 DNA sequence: TGTGCCAGCAGCTTAGTAGGGGGTGGGCTAGCGGGAAGCAATGAGCAGTTCTTC. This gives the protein CASSLVGGGLAGSNEQFF.

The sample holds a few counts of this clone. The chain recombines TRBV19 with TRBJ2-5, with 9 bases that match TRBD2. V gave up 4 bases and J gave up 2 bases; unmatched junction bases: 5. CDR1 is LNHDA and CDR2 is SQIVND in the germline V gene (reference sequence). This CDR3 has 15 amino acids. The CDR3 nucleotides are TGTGCCAGTAGTAAGTTAGCGGGAGTACAAGAGACCCAGTACTTC. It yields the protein CASSKLAGVQETQYF.

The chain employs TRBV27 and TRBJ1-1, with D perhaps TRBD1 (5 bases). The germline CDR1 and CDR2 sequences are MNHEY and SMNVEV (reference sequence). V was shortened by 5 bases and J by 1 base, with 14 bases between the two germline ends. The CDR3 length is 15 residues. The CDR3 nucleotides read TGTGCCAGCAGTCCGTGGGGGGATCCGAACACTGAAGCTTTCTTT. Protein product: CASSPWGDPNTEAFF.

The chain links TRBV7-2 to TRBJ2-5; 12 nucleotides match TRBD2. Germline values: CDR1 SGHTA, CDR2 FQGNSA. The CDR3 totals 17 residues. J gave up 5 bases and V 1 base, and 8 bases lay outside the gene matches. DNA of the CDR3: TGTGCCAGCAGCTTAGGCCTAGCGGGAGGGCCCACGGAGACCCAGTACTTC. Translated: CASSLGLAGGPTETQYF.

CDR3 coding DNA: TGTGCCAGCAGCCCGCCGGGACTAGCGGGAGGGCCGTCCAACGAGCAGTACTTC. It is translated as CASSPPGLAGGPSNEQYF. V usage is TRBV9 and J usage is TRBJ2-7; 16 nucleotides line up with TRBD2. The CDR3 runs to 18 residues. Losses at the gene ends were 4 bases for V and 5 bases for J; bases not matched to a gene: 12. The germline gives CDR1 SGDLS, CDR2 YYNGEE.